These T cell receptor beta chains were read from a single sample in a study of T cell responses to AZD1222 COVID-19 vaccine. Method: immunoSEQ multiplex PCR; TCRdb's copy keeps in-frame clones and lacks some. The sample contains approximately 76,000 clones, approximately 88% of which appear only once. The sequencing here drew on peripheral blood, taken on day 0 of AZD1222 vaccination. These receptors were collected from an adult in good health. The CDR3 runs from the conserved cysteine through the conserved F or W. The order of the fields is J gene, clone size, D gene, V gene, CDR3 length, CDR3 protein. D genes are given only for firm matches. The size entry is marked missing in some rows and otherwise reads once, few, many or a size class.

j_gene: TRBJ2-1; abundance: NA; d_gene: TRBD2; v_gene: TRBV4-3; len: 15; CDR3aa: CASSQLTSGGNEQFF
j_gene: TRBJ2-1; abundance: NA; d_gene: TRBD1; v_gene: TRBV6-5; len: 14; CDR3aa: CASTSTGGRNEQFF
j_gene: TRBJ2-7; abundance: once; d_gene: NA; v_gene: TRBV7-8; len: 14; CDR3aa: CASSLEIGDYEQYF
j_gene: TRBJ2-7; abundance: few; d_gene: NA; v_gene: TRBV12-3/TRBV12-4; len: 12; CDR3aa: CASQQSGYEQYF
j_gene: TRBJ2-7; abundance: NA; d_gene: NA; v_gene: TRBV19; len: 14; CDR3aa: CASSIRGDNYEQYF
j_gene: TRBJ1-6; abundance: NA; d_gene: NA; v_gene: TRBV7-9; len: 15; CDR3aa: CASSFYSVRYSPLHF
j_gene: TRBJ1-2; abundance: NA; d_gene: NA; v_gene: TRBV24-1; len: 13; CDR3aa: CATSDLKGIGYTF
j_gene: TRBJ2-7; abundance: NA; d_gene: NA; v_gene: TRBV29-1; len: 13; CDR3aa: CSVEDPGIYEQYF
j_gene: TRBJ1-1; abundance: NA; d_gene: TRBD1; v_gene: TRBV28; len: 15; CDR3aa: CASSFVGTGVPEAFF
j_gene: TRBJ2-1; abundance: NA; d_gene: NA; v_gene: TRBV9; len: 15; CDR3aa: CASSADSIGYNEQFF
j_gene: TRBJ1-2; abundance: NA; d_gene: TRBD1; v_gene: TRBV5-1; len: 14; CDR3aa: CASSQQGGPYGYTF
j_gene: TRBJ2-1; abundance: once; d_gene: TRBD2; v_gene: TRBV28; len: 16; CDR3aa: CASSLLASGIYNEQFF
j_gene: TRBJ1-1; abundance: NA; d_gene: NA; v_gene: TRBV11-2; len: 15; CDR3aa: CASSSHGAWGTEAFF
j_gene: TRBJ2-2; abundance: NA; d_gene: TRBD1; v_gene: TRBV14; len: 19; CDR3aa: CASSQNALGQGGVTGELFF
j_gene: TRBJ2-3; abundance: NA; d_gene: NA; v_gene: TRBV5-4; len: 16; CDR3aa: CASSPARAYSTDTQYF
j_gene: TRBJ2-5; abundance: once; d_gene: TRBD2; v_gene: TRBV12-5; len: 13; CDR3aa: CASRLAGDETQYF
j_gene: TRBJ2-7; abundance: NA; d_gene: NA; v_gene: TRBV10-2; len: 13; CDR3aa: CASSEWRDYEQYF
j_gene: TRBJ1-4; abundance: NA; d_gene: NA; v_gene: TRBV18; len: 15; CDR3aa: CASSPSETENEKLFF
j_gene: TRBJ2-1; abundance: NA; d_gene: NA; v_gene: TRBV19; len: 17; CDR3aa: CASSEGWGYSSYNEQFF
j_gene: TRBJ1-5; abundance: NA; d_gene: TRBD1; v_gene: TRBV6-5; len: 15; CDR3aa: CASRHGQGSNQPQHF
j_gene: TRBJ2-1; abundance: NA; d_gene: TRBD2; v_gene: TRBV5-1; len: 16; CDR3aa: CASSRASGGTYNEQFF
j_gene: TRBJ1-1; abundance: NA; d_gene: TRBD1; v_gene: TRBV2; len: 14; CDR3aa: CASSEGDSYTEAFF
j_gene: TRBJ2-7; abundance: few; d_gene: NA; v_gene: TRBV21-1; len: 17; CDR3aa: CASTPPLQGAPTYEQYF
j_gene: TRBJ1-2; abundance: NA; d_gene: TRBD1; v_gene: TRBV3-1/TRBV3-2; len: 17; CDR3aa: CASSQPGQGEVNYGYTF
j_gene: TRBJ1-5; abundance: NA; d_gene: NA; v_gene: TRBV19; len: 12; CDR3aa: CASTDRDQPQHF
j_gene: TRBJ1-5; abundance: NA; d_gene: NA; v_gene: TRBV3-1/TRBV3-2; len: 15; CDR3aa: CASSQDLGVSQPQHF
j_gene: TRBJ1-5; abundance: few; d_gene: NA; v_gene: TRBV3-1/TRBV3-2; len: 14; CDR3aa: CASSQGASNQPQHF
j_gene: TRBJ1-1; abundance: NA; d_gene: NA; v_gene: TRBV7-9; len: 14; CDR3aa: CASSPQGMNTEAFF
j_gene: TRBJ2-7; abundance: once; d_gene: TRBD1; v_gene: TRBV18; len: 15; CDR3aa: CASSPRGQGLNEQYF
j_gene: TRBJ1-5; abundance: NA; d_gene: TRBD1; v_gene: TRBV6-5; len: 16; CDR3aa: CASSWGTAALNQPQHF
j_gene: TRBJ2-7; abundance: NA; d_gene: NA; v_gene: TRBV12-3/TRBV12-4; len: 13; CDR3aa: CASSYRQTYEQYF
j_gene: TRBJ1-6; abundance: NA; d_gene: NA; v_gene: TRBV6-5; len: 12; CDR3aa: CASRDTNSPLHF
j_gene: TRBJ1-5; abundance: NA; d_gene: NA; v_gene: TRBV3-1/TRBV3-2; len: 15; CDR3aa: CASSQDQGGNQPQHF
j_gene: TRBJ2-7; abundance: NA; d_gene: TRBD2; v_gene: TRBV2; len: 16; CDR3aa: CASSDMASGLSEEQYF
j_gene: TRBJ2-7; abundance: once; d_gene: NA; v_gene: TRBV6-5; len: 16; CDR3aa: CASSYSRPVDSPSQYF
j_gene: TRBJ1-1; abundance: NA; d_gene: NA; v_gene: TRBV7-3; len: 13; CDR3aa: CASSVGESTEAFF
j_gene: TRBJ2-1; abundance: NA; d_gene: TRBD1; v_gene: TRBV25-1; len: 13; CDR3aa: CASSGTGRNEQFF
j_gene: TRBJ2-2; abundance: NA; d_gene: TRBD2; v_gene: TRBV5-1; len: 14; CDR3aa: CASSLGGSTGELFF
j_gene: TRBJ1-3; abundance: NA; d_gene: NA; v_gene: TRBV28; len: 15; CDR3aa: CASSSPAYSGNTIYF
j_gene: TRBJ2-2; abundance: NA; d_gene: NA; v_gene: TRBV7-7; len: 15; CDR3aa: CASSLDSTATGELFF
j_gene: TRBJ2-1; abundance: NA; d_gene: NA; v_gene: TRBV5-1; len: 16; CDR3aa: CASSPFVAGSYNEQFF
j_gene: TRBJ2-1; abundance: NA; d_gene: TRBD1; v_gene: TRBV19; len: 14; CDR3aa: CASTGTGGTNEQFF
j_gene: TRBJ1-5; abundance: NA; d_gene: NA; v_gene: TRBV5-6; len: 15; CDR3aa: CASSLGAGSNQPQHF
j_gene: TRBJ1-1; abundance: NA; d_gene: TRBD1; v_gene: TRBV18; len: 14; CDR3aa: CASSLDRGGTEAFF
j_gene: TRBJ2-7; abundance: NA; d_gene: NA; v_gene: TRBV4-3; len: 15; CDR3aa: CASSQAGAGTYEQYF
j_gene: TRBJ2-7; abundance: NA; d_gene: TRBD1; v_gene: TRBV24-1; len: 15; CDR3aa: CATSDSGTGIHEQYF
j_gene: TRBJ2-2; abundance: NA; d_gene: NA; v_gene: TRBV13; len: 14; CDR3aa: CASSRALSPGELFF
j_gene: TRBJ1-2; abundance: NA; d_gene: NA; v_gene: TRBV7-2; len: 12; CDR3aa: CASSPGSYGYTF
j_gene: TRBJ2-2; abundance: NA; d_gene: NA; v_gene: TRBV15; len: 15; CDR3aa: CATSRDGRTTRELFF
j_gene: TRBJ2-3; abundance: NA; d_gene: TRBD2; v_gene: TRBV9; len: 17; CDR3aa: CASSTGTSGRSTDTQYF
j_gene: TRBJ1-5; abundance: few; d_gene: TRBD1; v_gene: TRBV27; len: 14; CDR3aa: CASGPGQGNQPQHF
j_gene: TRBJ2-2; abundance: NA; d_gene: NA; v_gene: TRBV27; len: 13; CDR3aa: CASSLRISGELFF
j_gene: TRBJ1-4; abundance: NA; d_gene: NA; v_gene: TRBV4-3; len: 17; CDR3aa: CASSQNGRIATNEKLFF
j_gene: TRBJ1-1; abundance: NA; d_gene: NA; v_gene: TRBV19; len: 12; CDR3aa: CASSLGNTEAFF
j_gene: TRBJ2-1; abundance: NA; d_gene: TRBD2; v_gene: TRBV2; len: 15; CDR3aa: CASRNSGWSYNEQFF
j_gene: TRBJ1-5; abundance: NA; d_gene: NA; v_gene: TRBV3-1/TRBV3-2; len: 15; CDR3aa: CASSPAGTNNQPQHF